This T cell receptor beta chain derives from a study of blood T cells in healthy people across ages. This clonotype occurred a few times. It was about 9.4 milliliters of peripheral blood that were drawn from each donor. Trimming took 1 base from V and 4 from J; bases not matched to a gene: 7. Germline loops: CDR1 KGHSH, CDR2 LQKENI. There are 16 residues in the CDR3. Then a second PCR, running roughly 7 to 12 cycles, was carried out with a sample-barcoded 5' primer and a J-beta primer mix. TCRdb independently ran MiXCR on the 5' RACE reads; one entry per CDR3 protein. The sample has 650,000 to 950,000 distinct CDR3 sequences; about 42% are singletons.

Source material: blood. This clonotype originated in a man in his sixties in good health. V usage is TRBV18 and J usage is TRBJ2-3; 8 positions agree with TRBD2. CDR3 sequence: CASSPRVSGESDTQYF. The CDR3 nucleotides are TGTGCCAGCTCACCACGCGTTAGCGGGGAATCAGATACGCAGTATTTT.